These 10 T cell receptor beta chains share one sample of origin, sequenced in a study of cytomegalovirus exposure and HLA in healthy donors. Profiling relied on immunoSEQ multiplex PCR, and the TCRdb table lists in-frame clones only, not all of them. The table includes 150,000 to 200,000 clones, roughly 85% detected once. What was sequenced was PBMCs. The receptor set was obtained from a man aged 18 to 35 in good health and CMV-seropositive.

The rearrangement links TRBV7-3 to TRBJ2-5; 7 bases match TRBD2. The CDR3 runs to 15 residues. The germline V gene encodes CDR1 SGHTA and CDR2 FQGTGA. V dropped 2 bases and J dropped 2; count of bases not matched to a gene: 5. Here the CDR3 DNA reads TGTGCCAGCAGCTTACTGGGGACTAAACAAGAGACCCAGTACTTC. Its translation: CASSLLGTKQETQYF.

About this clone: The junction shows a germline mismatch at one end, possibly a read error. V usage is TRBV9 and J usage is TRBJ1-2, with TRBD1 matching 8 bases. The CDR3 runs to 13 residues. Germline-derived CDR1 and CDR2 are SGDLS and YYNGEE. CDR3 protein: CASSVGIGQGLGF. The CDR3 bases are TGTGCCAGCAGCGTAGGGATCGGACAGGGTCTCGGCTTC.

This rearrangement joins TRBV7-2 to TRBJ1-1; D gene uncertain. This CDR3 is 13 amino acids long. Trimming stripped 0 bases from V and 6 bases from J, with 8 bases between. Per germline, CDR1 SGHTA and CDR2 FQGNSA. In DNA form, the CDR3 reads TGTGCCAGCAGCTTAGCTCGACAAGCTGAAGCTTTCTTT. Amino acid sequence: CASSLARQAEAFF.

This clone was detected once. The genes are TRBV10-3 and TRBJ2-3, with 8 nucleotides matching TRBD2. The germline V gene encodes CDR1 ENHRY and CDR2 SYGVKD. CDR3 length equals 15 residues. With V trimmed by 10 bases and J by 1 base, 10 bases remained unmatched. In nucleotides, the CDR3 is TGTGCCAGCACGGGAACGGGGGGGGGCACAGATACGCAGTATTTT. Its protein product is CASTGTGGGTDTQYF.

The genes are TRBV7-9 and TRBJ1-1; D not resolved. The CDR3 runs 15 residues. The germline gives CDR1 SEHNR, CDR2 FQNEAQ (reference sequence). Trimming left V 4 bases short and J 1 base short, with 13 bases between. The CDR3 DNA follows: TGTGCCAGCAGCTGGACGAGGGTGGGGAACACTGAAGCTTTCTTT. Protein sequence: CASSWTRVGNTEAFF. Based on the CDR3 plus reference TRBV7-9 and TRBJ1-1, the full variable domain is DTGVSQNPRHKITKRGQNVTFRCDPISEHNRLYWYRQTLGQGPEFLTYFQNEAQLEKSRLLSDRFSAERPKGSFSTLEIQRTEQGDSAMYLCASSWTRVGNTEAFFGQGTRLTVV.

The V and J genes are TRBV19 and TRBJ2-1; D perhaps matches TRBD2 (6 bases). The V end lost 6 bases, the J end lost 9 bases, and 15 bases lay between the germline ends. Germline CDR1 LNHDA, CDR2 SQIVND (reference sequence). CDR3 length: 13 residues. This CDR3 reads CASRSLGGGEQFF. The CDR3 nucleotides are TGTGCCAGTAGATCCTTGGGGGGTGGTGAGCAGTTCTTC.

The CDR3 bases are TGTGCCTCGACCTTGGGACTAGCGGGGAGCACAGATACGCAGTATTTT. This sequence encodes CASTLGLAGSTDTQYF. This chain links TRBV30 with TRBJ2-3; 13 bases line up with TRBD2. Germline CDR1 reads GTSNPN; CDR2 reads SVGIG (reference sequence). V was pared by 7 bases and J by 0 bases, with 7 bases of the junction left unmatched. The CDR3 is 16 residues long.

In its sample, this clone was seen a few times. The rearrangement uses TRBV4-1 and TRBJ1-1; the match to TRBD1 covers 9 bases. In germline, CDR1 is MGHRA, CDR2 YSYEKL. J gave up 6 bases and V 3 bases, and 8 bases lay outside the gene matches. The CDR3 covers 15 residues. CDR3 loop: CASSQPGTGIAEAFF. Here the CDR3 DNA reads TGCGCCAGCAGCCAGCCCGGGACAGGGATAGCTGAAGCTTTCTTT.

In its sample, this clone was seen once. V and J are TRBV28 and TRBJ1-1; D call uncertain. The CDR3 length is 10 residues. Trimming cost V 8 bases and J 4 bases, with 5 bases left between them. The germline V gene encodes CDR1 MDHEN and CDR2 SYDVKM. The CDR3 protein is CASGATEAFF. The CDR3 nucleotides read TGTGCCAGCGGAGCCACTGAAGCTTTCTTT.

The chain joins TRBV5-4 to TRBJ2-5; 7 bases match TRBD1. The germline CDR1 and CDR2 sequences are SGHNT and YYREEE (reference sequence). This CDR3 has 15 residues. After removal of 0 bases from V and 1 base from J, the junction contained 3 bases not matched to a gene. CDR3 in amino acids: CASSLVRDSQETQYF. CDR3 bases: TGTGCCAGCAGCTTGGTTCGGGACAGCCAAGAGACCCAGTACTTC.